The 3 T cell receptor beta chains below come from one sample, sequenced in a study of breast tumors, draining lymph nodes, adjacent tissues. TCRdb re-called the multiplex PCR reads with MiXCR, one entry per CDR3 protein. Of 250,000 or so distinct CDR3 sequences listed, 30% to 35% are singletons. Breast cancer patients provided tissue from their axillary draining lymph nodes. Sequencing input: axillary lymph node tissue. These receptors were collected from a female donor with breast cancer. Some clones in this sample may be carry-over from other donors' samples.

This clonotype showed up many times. CDR3: CASSFSSGRARETQYF. The DNA of the CDR3 is TGTGCCAGCAGTTTTTCTAGCGGGAGGGCCCGGGAGACCCAGTACTTC. The chain employs TRBV2 and TRBJ2-5, with TRBD2 identical over 12 bases. The CDR3 is 16 residues long. Trimming cost V 5 bases and J 5 bases; bases outside gene matches: 9. Germline CDR1 reads SNHLY; CDR2 reads FYNNEI.

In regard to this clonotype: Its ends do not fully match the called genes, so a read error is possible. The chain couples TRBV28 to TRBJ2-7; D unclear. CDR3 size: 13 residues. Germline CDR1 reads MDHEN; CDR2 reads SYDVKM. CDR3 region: CASSSQTQDEQDF. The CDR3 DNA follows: TGTGCCAGCAGTTCCCAGACCCAAGACGAGCAGGACTTC.

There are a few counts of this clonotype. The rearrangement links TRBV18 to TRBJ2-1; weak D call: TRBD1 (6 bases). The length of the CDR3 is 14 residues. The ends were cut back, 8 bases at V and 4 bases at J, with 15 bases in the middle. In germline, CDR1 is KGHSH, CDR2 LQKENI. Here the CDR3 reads CASATGMGYNEQFF. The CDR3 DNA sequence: TGTGCCAGCGCCACAGGGATGGGGTACAATGAGCAGTTCTTC.